These 5 T cell receptor beta chains were sequenced from one sample in a study of T cells in Graves' hyperthyroidism and ophthalmopathy. Using RNA transcripts as the source, TCR beta CDR3 regions were amplified. Primed by the HTBI set, a first-round RT-PCR was run on the TCR CDR3. TCRdb analysed the multiplex PCR reads with MiXCR anew, one entry per CDR3 protein. The table lists approximately 400,000 distinct CDR3 sequences, around 20% of them singletons, with 40% in the top ten. The sample comprised blood. These receptor sequences come from a man aged 18-30 years with Graves' ophthalmopathy.

This chain connects TRBV4-2 to TRBJ1-3; 8 nucleotides align to TRBD1. This CDR3 has 13 residues. The V segment lost 1 base and the J segment 12 bases; nucleotides outside the gene matches: 5. Germline values: CDR1 LGHNA, CDR2 YNFKEQ. The CDR3 nucleotides are TGTGCCAGCAGCCAAGGGCAGGGGGCCGTCATATATTTT. This encodes CASSQGQGAVIYF.

This clonotype was counted at least ten times. This rearrangement joins TRBV24-1 to TRBJ1-1, with D perhaps TRBD1 (6 bases). The V gene's germline CDR1 is KGHDR and CDR2 SFDVKD. This CDR3 region has 16 residues. The V and J ends lost 5 bases and 6 bases respectively, with 21 bases between them. The chain's CDR3 is CATSATGWGPGAEAFF. In DNA, the CDR3 is TGTGCCACCAGTGCGACTGGGTGGGGGCCAGGGGCTGAAGCTTTCTTT.

This clonotype came up many times. The chain combines TRBV2 with TRBJ1-5; a weak D match, TRBD1 (6 bases). Trimming pared 5 bases from V and 6 bases from J, leaving 14 bases between. The length of the CDR3 is 14 residues. The germline gives CDR1 SNHLY, CDR2 FYNNEI. The DNA of the CDR3 is TGTGCCAGCAGTAGGGGGTCGGCCCTTCAGCCCCAGCATTTT. This encodes CASSRGSALQPQHF.

This clonotype was detected only a few times. The chain combines TRBV6-1 with TRBJ2-7, with D perhaps given as TRBD1 or TRBD2 (5 bases each). The CDR3 loop spans 15 amino acids. Germline assignment: CDR1 MNHNS and CDR2 SASEGT. The ends were cut back, 8 bases at V and 3 bases at J, with 20 bases in the middle. The CDR3 sequence: CASLRYRGPNYEQYF. The CDR3 nucleotides are TGTGCCAGCTTGAGATACCGGGGACCAAACTACGAGCAGTACTTC.

This clonotype was counted at least ten times. The chain is built from TRBV5-1 and TRBJ2-1; D is perhaps TRBD2 (6 bases). V lost 0 bases and J lost 0, with 10 bases in between. CDR3 length equals 16 residues. Per germline, CDR1 SGHRS and CDR2 YFSETQ. The CDR3 loop is CASSLGSGYSYNEQFF. For the CDR3, the DNA is TGCGCCAGCAGCTTGGGTAGCGGATACTCCTACAATGAGCAGTTCTTC. The full variable domain, with the rest looked up from reference TRBV5-1 and TRBJ2-1, is KAGVTQTPRYLIKTRGQQVTLSCSPISGHRSVSWYQQTPGQGLQFLFEYFSETQRNKGNFPGRFSGRQFSNSRSEMNVSTLELGDSALYLCASSLGSGYSYNEQFFGPGTRLTVL.